These 6 T cell receptor beta chains were all obtained from the same sample, sequenced in a study of CD8 T cells in ankylosing spondylitis. MiXCR, run by TCRdb on the 5' RACE reads, gives a single entry per CDR3 protein. The sample carries around 300,000 distinct CDR3 sequences, around 10% recorded once. Sample: blood, either unsorted or a sorted T cell fraction (not recorded which). The receptors originated from a female donor with ankylosing spondylitis or in good health (not recorded which).

This clonotype appeared many times. The chain employs TRBV6-1 and TRBJ2-7; 7 bases align to TRBD1. The length of the CDR3 is 14 residues. The germline gives CDR1 MNHNS, CDR2 SASEGT. V shed 8 bases, J shed 3 bases, and the junction held 10 bases outside the gene matches. The CDR3 loop is CASCVRDRSYEQYF. CDR3 sequence (DNA): TGTGCCAGCTGCGTCCGGGACAGAAGCTACGAGCAGTACTTC.

This clonotype was observed a few times. The chain has TRBV20-1 and TRBJ2-2; no definite D call. The CDR3 is made up of 14 amino acids. With 5 bases removed from V and 4 bases from J, the gap between germline ends came to 14 bases. CDR1 and CDR2 (germline): DFQATT, SNEGSKA (reference sequence). CDR3 protein: CSAPSVVSTGELFF. The CDR3 DNA sequence: TGCAGTGCTCCGTCGGTAGTTAGCACCGGGGAGCTGTTTTTT.

About this clonotype itself: A much more abundant neighbour one base away suggests this may be a read error. The rearrangement uses TRBV20-1 and TRBJ2-1; 10 bases are a match to TRBD2. The CDR3 loop spans 16 amino acids. The germline V gene encodes CDR1 DFQATT and CDR2 SNEGSKA (reference sequence). This chain's CDR3 is CCAARGAASGSNEQFF. The CDR3 region has the DNA TGCTGTGCTGCTAGGGGGGCGGCTAGCGGGAGCAATGAGCAGTTCTTC.

At least ten counts were recorded for this clonotype. The rearrangement links TRBV5-1 to TRBJ1-1; D possibly corresponds to TRBD1 (6 bases). The CDR3 runs to 16 residues. The germline CDR1 and CDR2 sequences are SGHRS and YFSETQ. V shed 4 bases and J shed 0 bases, with 16 bases lying between them. The CDR3, as DNA: TGCGCCAGCAGCCCCACGGGGGGGCTCATGAACACTGAAGCTTTCTTT. Protein product: CASSPTGGLMNTEAFF.

The rearrangement joins TRBV5-1 to TRBJ1-6; D call uncertain. CDR3 size: 19 residues. CDR1 SGHRS and CDR2 YFSETQ come from the germline V gene. The V end was cut by 2 bases, the J end by 10 bases, with 28 bases between. CDR3: CASSFHTAPGAGSGSPLHF. CDR3 DNA sequence: TGCGCCAGCAGCTTCCATACTGCACCCGGAGCCGGGTCGGGCTCACCCCTCCACTTT.

This clonotype was recorded a few times. The chain carries TRBV5-1 and TRBJ2-1; TRBD2 aligns across 10 bases. The CDR3 is 16 residues long. The germline V gene encodes CDR1 SGHRS and CDR2 YFSETQ. The V segment lost 1 base and the J segment 8 bases; nucleotides outside the gene matches: 9. CDR3 DNA sequence: TGCGCCAGCAGCTTGATTCCGGCTAGCGGGAGCCATGAGCAGTTCTTC. Translating gives CASSLIPASGSHEQFF.